These 4 T cell receptor beta chains were sequenced from one sample in a study of T-cell reconstitution after alpha-beta-depleted transplantation in children. Unique molecular identifiers were incorporated when the TCRbeta library was constructed. TCRdb passed the PCR reads through MiXCR, listing each CDR3 protein once. This sample has roughly 790,000 distinct CDR3 sequences, with around 15% found just once. Here the sequenced sample was PBMCs, mostly from graft donor cells, taken 360 days after TCRalphabeta/CD19-depleted stem cell transplant. Receptors were obtained from a male patient between 10 and 17 years old who had a stem cell transplant for acute lymphoblastic leukemia, so the T cells may come from the graft donor.

This clonotype came up a few times. The chain links TRBV20-1 to TRBJ2-7; a possible D gene is TRBD1 (7 bases). Per germline, CDR1 DFQATT and CDR2 SNEGSKA (reference sequence). The CDR3 sequence is 15 residues long. V was trimmed by 6 bases and J by 3 bases, leaving 21 bases between them. The CDR3 spells CSATGGTATFYEQYF. DNA for the CDR3: TGCAGTGCAACCGGCGGGACAGCGACCTTCTACGAGCAGTACTTC.

The chain has TRBV28 and TRBJ1-2, with 7 bases matching TRBD1. The CDR3 length is 14 residues. Losses at the gene ends were 6 bases for V and 1 base for J; bases not matched to a gene: 5. CDR1 is MDHEN, CDR2 SYDVKM, per germline. The CDR3 loop reads CASRQQGNNYGYTF. Written as DNA, the CDR3 is TGTGCCAGCAGGCAACAGGGGAATAACTATGGCTACACCTTC.

This clonotype came up a few times. The chain uses TRBV5-1 and TRBJ2-3; D unclear. V dropped 4 bases and J dropped 1 base, with 10 bases sitting between them. This CDR3 has 14 amino acids. The V gene's germline CDR1 is SGHRS and CDR2 YFSETQ. CDR3 nucleotides: TGCGCCAGCAGCCGCGTTACCGGCACAGATACGCAGTATTTT. Encoded protein: CASSRVTGTDTQYF.

The chain is built from TRBV20-1 and TRBJ2-7; D call uncertain. V lost 0 bases and J 2 bases, leaving 8 bases between the germline ends. Germline V lookup: CDR1 DFQATT, CDR2 SNEGSKA (reference sequence). This CDR3 region has 13 residues. The CDR3 region is CSAREAAAYEQYF. CDR3 DNA: TGCAGTGCTAGAGAGGCGGCGGCCTACGAGCAGTACTTC.